These T cell receptor beta chains were read from a single sample in a study of T-cell reconstitution after alpha-beta-depleted transplantation in children. A single record per CDR3 protein comes from TCRdb applying MiXCR to the PCR reads. The sample includes some 81,000 distinct CDR3 sequences, 12% to 15% of them seen just once. Sequencing was performed on PBMCs, mostly from graft donor cells, taken 180 days after TCRalphabeta/CD19-depleted stem cell transplant. These receptors were obtained from a male patient aged 2 to 9 who had a stem cell transplant for acute lymphoblastic leukemia, so the T cells may come from the graft donor. CDR3s include the opening cysteine and the closing phenylalanine or tryptophan. A D gene is named only where the DNA matches it firmly. The size entry is marked missing in some rows and otherwise reads once, few, many or a size class.

D: -; V: TRBV27; J: TRBJ2-7; size: few; CDR3: CASTVKGRGEQYF; DNA: TGTGCCAGCACCGTGAAAGGGAGGGGGGAGCAGTACTTC
D: -; V: TRBV5-6; J: TRBJ2-5; size: few; CDR3: CASSWRQPKETQYF; DNA: TGTGCCAGCAGCTGGAGACAGCCTAAAGAGACCCAGTACTTC
D: -; V: TRBV7-6; J: TRBJ1-1; size: few; CDR3: CASSLLGGNTEAFF; DNA: TGTGCCAGCAGCTTACTTGGGGGAAACACTGAAGCTTTCTTT
D: TRBD1; V: TRBV27; J: TRBJ1-2; size: few; CDR3: CASQGANYGYTF; DNA: TGTGCCTCTCAGGGGGCAAACTATGGCTACACCTTC
D: -; V: TRBV20-1; J: TRBJ2-7; size: many; CDR3: CSATTSGFSYEQYF; DNA: TGCAGTGCTACAACCTCCGGGTTCTCCTACGAGCAGTACTTC
D: -; V: TRBV6-1; J: TRBJ2-5; size: few; CDR3: CASSPLRAPSLAQETQYF; DNA: TGTGCCAGCAGCCCTTTGAGGGCCCCCTCCCTAGCCCAAGAGACCCAGTACTTC
D: -; V: TRBV7-9; J: TRBJ2-3; size: few; CDR3: CASDTQYF; DNA: TGTGCCAGTGATACGCAGTATTTT
D: TRBD1; V: TRBV27; J: TRBJ2-3; size: few; CDR3: CASSFWDRGQGDTQYF; DNA: TGTGCCAGCAGTTTTTGGGACAGGGGGCAAGGAGATACGCAGTATTTT
D: -; V: TRBV12-3/TRBV12-4; J: TRBJ1-2; size: many; CDR3: CASSLTITYGYTF; DNA: TGTGCCAGCAGCCTTACTATAACCTATGGCTACACCTTC
D: -; V: TRBV5-8; J: TRBJ2-1; size: -; CDR3: CASSLARTYNEQFF; DNA: TGTGCCAGCAGCTTGGCCAGGACCTACAATGAGCAGTTCTTC
D: -; V: TRBV11-2; J: TRBJ2-7; size: -; CDR3: CASSLDHPRGENEQYF; DNA: TGTGCCAGCAGCTTAGATCACCCCAGGGGAGAAAACGAGCAGTACTTC
D: -; V: TRBV18; J: TRBJ1-2; size: -; CDR3: CASSPPPGPIYGYTF; DNA: TGTGCCAGCTCACCACCCCCAGGGCCTATCTATGGCTACACCTTC
D: -; V: TRBV10-3; J: TRBJ2-5; size: -; CDR3: CAISELESVTQYF; DNA: TGTGCCATCAGTGAGCTGGAGTCGGTAACCCAGTACTTC
D: -; V: TRBV6-2/TRBV6-3; J: TRBJ2-3; size: once; CDR3: CASSRPPRRDTQYF; DNA: TGTGCCAGCAGTAGACCCCCCCGACGAGATACGCAGTATTTT
D: -; V: TRBV7-9; J: TRBJ1-1; size: -; CDR3: CASSSRTANTEAFF; DNA: TGTGCCAGCAGCTCGAGGACGGCGAACACTGAAGCTTTCTTT
D: TRBD1; V: TRBV6-5; J: TRBJ1-6; size: -; CDR3: CASSSTGVNSPLHF; DNA: TGTGCCAGCAGTTCCACAGGGGTTAATTCACCCCTCCACTTT
D: -; V: TRBV20-1; J: TRBJ1-2; size: -; CDR3: CSARTDNYGYTF; DNA: TGCAGTGCTAGAACAGATAACTATGGCTACACCTTC
D: -; V: TRBV5-6; J: TRBJ1-3; size: -; CDR3: CASSLVVRGAEGNTIYF; DNA: TGTGCCAGCAGCTTGGTGGTGCGCGGGGCCGAGGGAAACACCATATATTTT
D: -; V: TRBV25-1; J: TRBJ1-2; size: few; CDR3: CASSEFLGTGYTF; DNA: TGTGCCAGCAGTGAATTTTTAGGGACTGGCTACACCTTC
D: -; V: TRBV7-8; J: TRBJ2-7; size: few; CDR3: CASSTPATGPREQYF; DNA: TGTGCCAGCAGCACCCCGGCGACAGGCCCTAGGGAGCAGTACTTC
D: TRBD1; V: TRBV20-1; J: TRBJ1-2; size: once; CDR3: CSARPDREDGYTF; DNA: TGCAGTGCTAGACCAGACAGGGAGGATGGCTACACCTTC
D: -; V: TRBV9; J: TRBJ1-4; size: -; CDR3: CASSVRGEKLFF; DNA: TGTGCCAGCAGCGTAAGGGGCGAAAAACTGTTTTTT
D: -; V: TRBV28; J: TRBJ2-5; size: many; CDR3: CASRAVEYQETQYF; DNA: TGTGCCAGCAGAGCTGTAGAGTACCAAGAGACCCAGTACTTC
D: TRBD1; V: TRBV24-1; J: TRBJ2-7; size: few; CDR3: CASGPGGGYEQYF; DNA: TGTGCCTCCGGGCCAGGGGGCGGATACGAGCAGTACTTC
D: -; V: TRBV30; J: TRBJ1-2; size: few; CDR3: CAWSGSIRGAYGYTF; DNA: TGTGCCTGGAGTGGTTCGATTCGAGGGGCCTATGGCTACACCTTC
D: -; V: TRBV29-1; J: TRBJ2-7; size: -; CDR3: CSVWGQPYEQYF; DNA: TGCAGCGTTTGGGGACAACCCTACGAGCAGTACTTC
D: TRBD1; V: TRBV9; J: TRBJ2-7; size: few; CDR3: CASSVSRDRGSYEQYF; DNA: TGTGCCAGCAGCGTCAGTCGGGACAGGGGATCCTACGAGCAGTACTTC
D: -; V: TRBV20-1; J: TRBJ1-1; size: -; CDR3: CSARGRTQFYTEAFF; DNA: TGCAGTGCGAGAGGACGGACTCAATTTTACACTGAAGCTTTCTTT
D: -; V: TRBV20-1; J: TRBJ2-1; size: -; CDR3: CSALQLSSYNEQFF; DNA: TGCAGTGCTCTACAACTGAGCTCCTACAATGAGCAGTTCTTC
D: -; V: TRBV7-9; J: TRBJ2-5; size: -; CDR3: CASSWSLEQYF; DNA: TGTGCCAGCAGCTGGAGTCTAGAGCAGTACTTC
D: TRBD2; V: TRBV4-3; J: TRBJ2-7; size: -; CDR3: CASSQKAGGPWEQYF; DNA: TGCGCCAGCAGCCAAAAAGCGGGGGGGCCTTGGGAGCAGTACTTC
D: -; V: TRBV7-2; J: TRBJ2-1; size: -; CDR3: CASSTTYNEQFF; DNA: TGTGCCAGCAGCACTACCTACAATGAGCAGTTCTTC
D: -; V: TRBV5-1; J: TRBJ2-3; size: many; CDR3: CARTEGEDWEDTQYF; DNA: TGCGCCAGGACCGAAGGGGAAGATTGGGAAGATACGCAGTATTTT
D: TRBD1; V: TRBV7-9; J: TRBJ2-5; size: many; CDR3: CASSRQGNQETQYF; DNA: TGTGCCAGCAGCCGACAGGGGAACCAAGAGACCCAGTACTTC
D: TRBD1; V: TRBV27; J: TRBJ2-3; size: -; CDR3: CASSLPRQGRADTQYF; DNA: TGTGCCAGCAGCCTTCCCCGACAGGGTAGGGCAGATACGCAGTATTTT
D: TRBD2; V: TRBV27; J: TRBJ2-3; size: -; CDR3: CASSLRGTSGGPASTDTQYF; DNA: TGTGCCAGCAGTTTGCGGGGGACTAGCGGGGGGCCCGCGAGCACAGATACGCAGTATTTT
D: TRBD2; V: TRBV20-1; J: TRBJ2-7; size: few; CDR3: CSARDLAGESYEQYF; DNA: TGCAGTGCTAGAGATCTAGCGGGGGAATCCTACGAGCAGTACTTC
D: -; V: TRBV29-1; J: TRBJ1-3; size: -; CDR3: CSVEMWGRGGNTIYF; DNA: TGCAGCGTTGAAATGTGGGGCAGGGGTGGAAACACCATATATTTT
D: -; V: TRBV7-9; J: TRBJ1-4; size: -; CDR3: CASSRKGDDNEKLFF; DNA: TGTGCCAGCAGCCGCAAGGGGGACGATAATGAAAAACTGTTTTTT
D: -; V: TRBV7-2; J: TRBJ2-5; size: medium-sized; CDR3: CASSVAGALQETQYF; DNA: TGTGCCAGCAGCGTCGCCGGGGCCTTACAAGAGACCCAGTACTTC
D: -; V: TRBV5-8; J: TRBJ2-7; size: -; CDR3: CASSLIPLGGEQYF; DNA: TGTGCCAGCAGCTTGATTCCCCTAGGGGGCGAGCAGTACTTC